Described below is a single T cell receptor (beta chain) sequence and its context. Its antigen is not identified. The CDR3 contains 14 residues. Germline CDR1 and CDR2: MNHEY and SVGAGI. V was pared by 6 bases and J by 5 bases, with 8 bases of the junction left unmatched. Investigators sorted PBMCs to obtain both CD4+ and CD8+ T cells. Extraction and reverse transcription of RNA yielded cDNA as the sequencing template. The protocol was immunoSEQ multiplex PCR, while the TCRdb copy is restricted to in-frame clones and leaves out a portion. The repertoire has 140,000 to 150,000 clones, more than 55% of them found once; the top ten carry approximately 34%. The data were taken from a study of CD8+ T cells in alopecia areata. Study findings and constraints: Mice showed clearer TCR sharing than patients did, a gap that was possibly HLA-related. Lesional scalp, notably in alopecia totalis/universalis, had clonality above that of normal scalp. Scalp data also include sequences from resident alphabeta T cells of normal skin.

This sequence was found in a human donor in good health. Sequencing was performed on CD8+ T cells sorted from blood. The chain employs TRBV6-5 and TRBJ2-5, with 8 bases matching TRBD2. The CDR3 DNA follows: TGTGCCAGCAGGACTCGGGGACTAGAGGAGACCCAGTACTTC. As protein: CASRTRGLEETQYF.